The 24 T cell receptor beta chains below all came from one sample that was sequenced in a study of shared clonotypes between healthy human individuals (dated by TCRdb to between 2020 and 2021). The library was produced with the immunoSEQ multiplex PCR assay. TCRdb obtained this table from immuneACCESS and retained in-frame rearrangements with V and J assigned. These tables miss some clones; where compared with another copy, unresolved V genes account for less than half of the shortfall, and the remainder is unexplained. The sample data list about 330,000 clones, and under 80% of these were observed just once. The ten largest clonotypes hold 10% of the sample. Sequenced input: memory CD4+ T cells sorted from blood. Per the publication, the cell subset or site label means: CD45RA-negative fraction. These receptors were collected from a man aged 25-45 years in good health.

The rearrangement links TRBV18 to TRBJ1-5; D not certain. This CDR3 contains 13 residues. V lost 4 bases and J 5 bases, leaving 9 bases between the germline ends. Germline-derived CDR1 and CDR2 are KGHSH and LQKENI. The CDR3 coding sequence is TGTGCCAGCTCACTCGGGCAGGATCAGCCCCAGCATTTT. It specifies CASSLGQDQPQHF.

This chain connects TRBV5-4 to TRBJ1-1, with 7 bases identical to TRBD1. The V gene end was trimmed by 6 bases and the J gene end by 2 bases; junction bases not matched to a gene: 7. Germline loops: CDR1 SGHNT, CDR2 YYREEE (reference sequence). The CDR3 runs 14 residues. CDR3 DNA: TGTGCCAGCACCGAACAGGGGCTAAACACTGAAGCTTTCTTT. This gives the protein CASTEQGLNTEAFF.

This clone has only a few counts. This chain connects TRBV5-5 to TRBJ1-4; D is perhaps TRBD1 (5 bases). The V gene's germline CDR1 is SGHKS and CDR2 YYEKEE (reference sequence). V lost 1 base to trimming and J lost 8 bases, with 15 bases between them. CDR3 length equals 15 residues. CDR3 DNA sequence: TGTGCCAGCAGCTTGAGTCTGGGGCGCAACGAAAAACTGTTTTTT. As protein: CASSLSLGRNEKLFF.

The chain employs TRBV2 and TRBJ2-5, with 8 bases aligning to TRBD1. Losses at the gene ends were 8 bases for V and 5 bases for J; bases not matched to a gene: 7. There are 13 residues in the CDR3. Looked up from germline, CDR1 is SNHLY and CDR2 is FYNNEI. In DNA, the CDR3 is TGTGCCAGCCAATCGACAGGGGCTGAGACCCAGTACTTC. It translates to CASQSTGAETQYF.

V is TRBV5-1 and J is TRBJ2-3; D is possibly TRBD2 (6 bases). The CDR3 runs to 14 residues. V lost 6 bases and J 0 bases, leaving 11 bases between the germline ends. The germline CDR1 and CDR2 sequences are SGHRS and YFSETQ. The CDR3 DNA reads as TGCGCCAGCACCGAGGGGACTAGCACAGATACGCAGTATTTT. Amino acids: CASTEGTSTDTQYF.

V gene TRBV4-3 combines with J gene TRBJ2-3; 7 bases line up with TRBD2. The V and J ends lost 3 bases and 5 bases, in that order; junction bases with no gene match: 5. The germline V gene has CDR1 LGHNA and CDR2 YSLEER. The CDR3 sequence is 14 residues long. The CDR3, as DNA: TGCGCCAGCAGCCATCACGCTAGCGGAGATACGCAGTATTTT. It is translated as CASSHHASGDTQYF.

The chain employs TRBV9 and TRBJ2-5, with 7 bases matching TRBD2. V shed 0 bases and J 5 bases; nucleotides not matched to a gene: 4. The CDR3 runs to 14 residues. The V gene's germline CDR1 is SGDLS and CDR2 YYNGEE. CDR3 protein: CASSVGTSGETQYF. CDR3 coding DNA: TGTGCCAGCAGCGTAGGGACTAGTGGGGAGACCCAGTACTTC.

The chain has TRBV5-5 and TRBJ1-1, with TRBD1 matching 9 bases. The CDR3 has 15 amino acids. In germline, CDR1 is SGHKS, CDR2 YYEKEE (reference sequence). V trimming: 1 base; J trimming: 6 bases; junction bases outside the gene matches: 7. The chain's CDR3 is CASSLRTGDGAEAFF. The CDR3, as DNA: TGTGCCAGCAGCTTGAGGACAGGGGACGGGGCTGAAGCTTTCTTT.

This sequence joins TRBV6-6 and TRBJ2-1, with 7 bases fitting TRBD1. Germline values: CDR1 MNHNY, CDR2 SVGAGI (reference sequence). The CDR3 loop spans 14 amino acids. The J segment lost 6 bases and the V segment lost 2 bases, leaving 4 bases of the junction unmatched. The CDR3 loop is CASSYPTGTNEQFF. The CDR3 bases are TGTGCCAGCAGTTACCCGACAGGGACCAATGAGCAGTTCTTC.

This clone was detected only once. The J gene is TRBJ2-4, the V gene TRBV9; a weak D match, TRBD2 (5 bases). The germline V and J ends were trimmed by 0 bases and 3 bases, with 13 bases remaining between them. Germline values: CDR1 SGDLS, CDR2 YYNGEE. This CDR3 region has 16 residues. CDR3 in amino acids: CASSVGREFGKNIQYF. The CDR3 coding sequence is TGTGCCAGCAGCGTAGGAAGGGAGTTTGGCAAAAACATTCAGTACTTC.

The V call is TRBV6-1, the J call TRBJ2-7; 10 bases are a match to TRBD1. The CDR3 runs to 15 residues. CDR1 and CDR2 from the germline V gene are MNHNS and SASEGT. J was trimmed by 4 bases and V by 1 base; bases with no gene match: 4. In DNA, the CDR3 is TGTGCCAGCAGTGAAGTCCCGGACAGGGGGTACGAGCAGTACTTC. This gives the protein CASSEVPDRGYEQYF.

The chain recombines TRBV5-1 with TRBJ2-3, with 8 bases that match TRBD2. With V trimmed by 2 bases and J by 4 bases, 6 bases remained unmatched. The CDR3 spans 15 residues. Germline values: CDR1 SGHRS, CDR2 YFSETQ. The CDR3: CASSLSGGYADTQYF. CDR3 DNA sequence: TGCGCCAGCAGCTTAAGCGGGGGTTACGCAGATACGCAGTATTTT.

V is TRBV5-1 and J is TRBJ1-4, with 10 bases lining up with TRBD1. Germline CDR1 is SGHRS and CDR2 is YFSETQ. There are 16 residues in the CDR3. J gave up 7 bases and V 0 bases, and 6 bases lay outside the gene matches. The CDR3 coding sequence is TGCGCCAGCAGCTTGGGACAGGGGGCGATAGTTGAAAAACTGTTTTTT. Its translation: CASSLGQGAIVEKLFF. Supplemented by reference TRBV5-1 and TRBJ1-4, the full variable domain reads KAGVTQTPRYLIKTRGQQVTLSCSPISGHRSVSWYQQTPGQGLQFLFEYFSETQRNKGNFPGRFSGRQFSNSRSEMNVSTLELGDSALYLCASSLGQGAIVEKLFFGSGTQLSVL.

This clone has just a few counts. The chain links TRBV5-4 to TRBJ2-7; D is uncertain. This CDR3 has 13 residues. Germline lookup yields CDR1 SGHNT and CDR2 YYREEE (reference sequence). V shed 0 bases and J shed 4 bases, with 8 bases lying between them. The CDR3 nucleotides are TGTGCCAGCAGCTTGGTCGCCGGATACGAGCAGTACTTC. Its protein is CASSLVAGYEQYF.

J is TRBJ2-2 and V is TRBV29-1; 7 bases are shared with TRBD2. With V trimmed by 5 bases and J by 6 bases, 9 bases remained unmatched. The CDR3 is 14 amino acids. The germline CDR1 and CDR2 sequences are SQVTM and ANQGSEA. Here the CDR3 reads CSVIAGSVAGELFF. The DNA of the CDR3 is TGCAGCGTTATAGCGGGCTCCGTGGCCGGGGAGCTGTTTTTT.

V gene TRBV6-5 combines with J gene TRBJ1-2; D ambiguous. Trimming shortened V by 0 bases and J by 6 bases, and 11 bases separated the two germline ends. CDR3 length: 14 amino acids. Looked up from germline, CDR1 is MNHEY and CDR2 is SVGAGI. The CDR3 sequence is CASSYSSGSDGYTF. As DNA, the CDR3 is TGTGCCAGCAGTTACTCGTCGGGGTCGGATGGCTACACCTTC.

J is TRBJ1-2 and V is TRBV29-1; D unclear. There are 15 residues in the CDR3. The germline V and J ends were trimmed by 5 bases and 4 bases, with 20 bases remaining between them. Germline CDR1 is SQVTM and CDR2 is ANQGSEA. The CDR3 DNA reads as TGCAGCGTTCCATCCCGGACCCGACCTGGCTATGGCTACACCTTC. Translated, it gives CSVPSRTRPGYGYTF.

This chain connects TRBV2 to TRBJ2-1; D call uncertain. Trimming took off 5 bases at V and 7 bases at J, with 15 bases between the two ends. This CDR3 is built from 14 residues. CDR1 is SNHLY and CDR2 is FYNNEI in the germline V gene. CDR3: CASSLTYLDNEQFF. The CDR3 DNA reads TGTGCCAGCAGTCTTACCTACTTAGATAATGAGCAGTTCTTC.

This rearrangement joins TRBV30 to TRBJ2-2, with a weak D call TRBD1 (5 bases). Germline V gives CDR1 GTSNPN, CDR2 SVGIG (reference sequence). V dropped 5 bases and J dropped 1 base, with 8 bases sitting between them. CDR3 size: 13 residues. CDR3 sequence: CAWRRENTGELFF. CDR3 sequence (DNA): TGTGCCTGGCGCAGGGAGAACACCGGGGAGCTGTTTTTT.

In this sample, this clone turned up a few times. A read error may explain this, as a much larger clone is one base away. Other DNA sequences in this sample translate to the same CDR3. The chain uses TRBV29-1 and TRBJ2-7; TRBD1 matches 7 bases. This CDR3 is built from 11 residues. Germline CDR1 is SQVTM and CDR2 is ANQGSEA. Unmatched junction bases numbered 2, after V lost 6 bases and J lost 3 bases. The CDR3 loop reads CSVRTGYEQYF. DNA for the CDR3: TGCAGCGTCAGGACAGGCTACGAGCAGTACTTC.

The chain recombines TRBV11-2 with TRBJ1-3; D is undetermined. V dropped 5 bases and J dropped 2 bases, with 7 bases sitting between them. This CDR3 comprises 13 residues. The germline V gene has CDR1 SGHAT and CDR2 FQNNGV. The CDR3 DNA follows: TGTGCCAGCAGCGCCTCCGCTGGAAACACCATATATTTT. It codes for CASSASAGNTIYF.

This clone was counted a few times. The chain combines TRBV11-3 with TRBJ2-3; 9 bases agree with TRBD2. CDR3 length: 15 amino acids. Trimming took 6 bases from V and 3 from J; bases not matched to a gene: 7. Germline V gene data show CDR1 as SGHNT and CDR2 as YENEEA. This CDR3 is CASSSGTSFTDTQYF. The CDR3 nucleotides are TGTGCCAGCAGTTCCGGGACTAGCTTTACAGATACGCAGTATTTT.

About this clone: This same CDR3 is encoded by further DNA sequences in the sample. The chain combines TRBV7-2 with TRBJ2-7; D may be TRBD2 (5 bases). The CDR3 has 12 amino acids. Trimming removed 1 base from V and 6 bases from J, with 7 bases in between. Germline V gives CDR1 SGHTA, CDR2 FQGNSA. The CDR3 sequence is CASSLVSGEQYF. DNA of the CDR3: TGTGCCAGCAGCTTAGTGAGCGGCGAGCAGTACTTC.

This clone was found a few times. The CDR3 reads CASSLNPVGNTIYF. CDR3 nucleotide sequence: TGTGCCAGCAGCTTGAACCCAGTTGGAAACACCATATATTTT. This chain joins TRBV5-5 and TRBJ1-3, with D uncertain. CDR1 and CDR2 from the germline V gene are SGHKS and YYEKEE (reference sequence). V lost 1 base and J lost 3, with 8 bases in between. This CDR3 contains 14 residues.